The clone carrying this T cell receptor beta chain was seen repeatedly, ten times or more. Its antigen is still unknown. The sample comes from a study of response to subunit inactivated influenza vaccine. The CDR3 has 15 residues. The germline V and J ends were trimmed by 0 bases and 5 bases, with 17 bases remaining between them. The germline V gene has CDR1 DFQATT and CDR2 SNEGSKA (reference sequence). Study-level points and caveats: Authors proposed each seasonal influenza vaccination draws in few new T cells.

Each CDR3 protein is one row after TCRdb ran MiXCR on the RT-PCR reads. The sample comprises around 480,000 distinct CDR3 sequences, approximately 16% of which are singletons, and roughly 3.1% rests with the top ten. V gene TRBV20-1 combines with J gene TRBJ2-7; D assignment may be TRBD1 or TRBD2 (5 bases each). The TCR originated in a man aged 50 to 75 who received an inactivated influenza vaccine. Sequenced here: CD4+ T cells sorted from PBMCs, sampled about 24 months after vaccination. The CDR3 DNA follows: TGCAGTGCTAGAGAAGGGGACCCGGACCGCGACGAGCAGTACTTC. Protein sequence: CSAREGDPDRDEQYF.